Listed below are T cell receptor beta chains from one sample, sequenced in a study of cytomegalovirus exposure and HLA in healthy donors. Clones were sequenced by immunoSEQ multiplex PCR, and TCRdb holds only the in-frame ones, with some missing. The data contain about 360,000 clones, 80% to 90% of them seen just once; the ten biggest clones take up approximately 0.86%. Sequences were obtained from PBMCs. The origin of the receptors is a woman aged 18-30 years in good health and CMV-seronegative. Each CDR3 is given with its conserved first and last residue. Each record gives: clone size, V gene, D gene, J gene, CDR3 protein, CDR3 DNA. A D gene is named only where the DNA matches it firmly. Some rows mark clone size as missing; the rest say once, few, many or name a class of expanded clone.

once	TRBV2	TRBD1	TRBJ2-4	CASSRSTGDARNIQYF	TGTGCCAGCAGTCGTTCGACAGGGGATGCGAGAAACATTCAGTACTTC
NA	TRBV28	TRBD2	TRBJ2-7	CASSSDRPYGGYEQYF	TGTGCCAGCAGTTCTGACCGACCATACGGGGGGTACGAGCAGTACTTC
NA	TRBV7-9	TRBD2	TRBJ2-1	CASTPRESSYNEQFF	TGTGCCAGCACCCCGCGGGAGAGCTCCTACAATGAGCAGTTCTTC
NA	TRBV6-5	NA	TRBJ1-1	CASSSRRENTEAFF	TGTGCCAGCAGTTCGAGGAGGGAGAACACTGAAGCTTTCTTT
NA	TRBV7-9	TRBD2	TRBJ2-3	CASSLRVEERGVDTQYF	TGTGCCAGCAGCTTACGAGTCGAGGAGCGGGGGGTGGATACGCAGTATTTT
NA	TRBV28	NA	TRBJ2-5	CASSSPAEQETQYF	TGTGCCAGCAGTTCTCCAGCGGAGCAAGAGACCCAGTACTTC
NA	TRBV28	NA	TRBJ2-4	CASRELAKNIQYF	TGTGCCAGCAGAGAGCTAGCCAAAAACATTCAGTACTTC
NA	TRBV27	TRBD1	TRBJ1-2	CASSPGTGLTYGYTF	TGTGCCAGCAGCCCCGGGACAGGGTTGACCTATGGCTACACCTTC
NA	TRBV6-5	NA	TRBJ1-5	CASSHKGRSNQPQHF	TGTGCCAGCAGCCACAAGGGGCGTAGCAATCAGCCCCAGCATTTT
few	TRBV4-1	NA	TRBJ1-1	CASTHRGGNTEAFF	TGCGCCAGCACGCACCGGGGGGGGAACACTGAAGCTTTCTTT
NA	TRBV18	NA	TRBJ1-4	CASSPKQTTNEKLFF	TGTGCCAGCTCACCGAAACAGACAACTAATGAAAAACTGTTTTTT
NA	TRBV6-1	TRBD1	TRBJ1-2	CASRSGTGSLYGYTF	TGTGCCAGCCGGTCCGGGACAGGGTCCCTCTATGGCTACACCTTC
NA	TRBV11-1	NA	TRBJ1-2	CASSLEERDYGYTF	TGTGCCAGCAGCTTAGAGGAGAGAGACTATGGCTACACCTTC
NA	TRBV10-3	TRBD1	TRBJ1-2	CAIRPLLELDWADREYYGYTF	TGTGCCATCAGGCCCCTTCTAGAATTAGATTGGGCCGACAGGGAGTACTATGGCTACACCTTC
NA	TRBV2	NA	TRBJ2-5	CASSEDVDSPQETQYF	TGTGCCAGCAGTGAAGACGTGGACTCGCCACAAGAGACCCAGTACTTC
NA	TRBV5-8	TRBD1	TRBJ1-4	CASSRGTGPTNEKLFF	TGTGCCAGCAGCAGGGGGACAGGGCCAACTAATGAAAAACTGTTTTTT
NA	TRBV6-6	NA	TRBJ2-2	CASSYREGGTGELFF	TGTGCCAGCAGTTACAGGGAAGGGGGCACCGGGGAGCTGTTTTTT
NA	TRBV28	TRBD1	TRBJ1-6	CASSDRGNNSPLHF	TGTGCCAGCAGCGACAGGGGTAATAATTCACCCCTCCACTTT
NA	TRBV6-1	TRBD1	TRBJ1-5	CASGDRGLFQPQHF	TGTGCCAGCGGGGACAGGGGGCTTTTTCAGCCCCAGCATTTT
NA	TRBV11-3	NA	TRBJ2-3	CASSSQGSSTDTQYF	TGTGCCAGCAGTTCACAGGGTTCTAGCACAGATACGCAGTATTTT
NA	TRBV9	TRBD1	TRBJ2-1	CASSVYPSGQGYNEQFF	TGTGCCAGCAGCGTTTACCCGTCGGGACAGGGCTACAATGAGCAGTTCTTC
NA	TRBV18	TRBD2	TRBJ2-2	CASSPRGGTGELFF	TGTGCCAGCTCGCCCCGGGGGGGCACCGGGGAGCTGTTTTTT
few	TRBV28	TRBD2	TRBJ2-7	CASTLGRAGEQYF	TGTGCCAGCACCCTGGGGAGGGCCGGCGAGCAGTACTTC
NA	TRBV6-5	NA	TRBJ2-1	CASSYRGGPYNEQFF	TGTGCCAGCAGTTACCGCGGGGGCCCATACAATGAGCAGTTCTTC
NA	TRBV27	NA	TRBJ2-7	CASSPRGIYAQYF	TGTGCCAGCAGTCCTAGGGGGATCTACGCGCAGTACTTC
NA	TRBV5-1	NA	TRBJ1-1	CASSSPDRNTEAFF	TGCGCCAGCAGCTCACCCGACAGAAACACTGAAGCTTTCTTT
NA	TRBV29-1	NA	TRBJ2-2	CSVEGIQDTPGNTGELFF	TGCAGCGTTGAAGGCATCCAGGACACCCCAGGGAACACCGGGGAGCTGTTTTTT
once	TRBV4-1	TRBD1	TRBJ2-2	CASSPRQDAGGNTGELFF	TGCGCCAGCAGCCCCAGGCAGGACGCAGGGGGGAACACCGGGGAGCTGTTTTTT
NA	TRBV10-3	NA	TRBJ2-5	CAIRRVEQETQYF	TGTGCCATCAGACGCGTCGAACAAGAGACCCAGTACTTC
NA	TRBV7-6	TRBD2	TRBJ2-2	CASSLIPGLAGGPNTGELFF	TGTGCCAGCAGCCTAATCCCGGGACTAGCGGGGGGGCCGAACACCGGGGAGCTGTTTTTT
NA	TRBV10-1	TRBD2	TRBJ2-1	CASSGDTSGFYNEQFF	TGCGCCAGCAGTGGGGACACTAGCGGATTCTACAATGAGCAGTTCTTC
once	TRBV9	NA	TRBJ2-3	CASGSQAGDTQYF	TGTGCCAGCGGGTCCCAAGCGGGAGATACGCAGTATTTT
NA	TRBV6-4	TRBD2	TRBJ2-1	CASSGGRESDEQFF	TGTGCCAGCAGTGGCGGGAGGGAGTCGGATGAGCAGTTCTTC
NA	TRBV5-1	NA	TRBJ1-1	CASSTSSLSTEAFF	TGCGCCAGCAGCACCTCGAGCCTGAGCACTGAAGCTTTCTTT
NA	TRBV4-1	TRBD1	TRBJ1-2	CASSQDGGTGSGYTF	TGCGCCAGCAGCCAAGATGGGGGGACAGGGTCTGGCTACACCTTC
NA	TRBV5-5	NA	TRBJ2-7	CASSFEGSRAYEQYF	TGTGCCAGCAGCTTTGAAGGTTCCAGGGCCTACGAGCAGTACTTC
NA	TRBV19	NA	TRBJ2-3	CASRGASTDTQYF	TGTGCCTCTCGGGGGGCTAGCACAGATACGCAGTATTTT
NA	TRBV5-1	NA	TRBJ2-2	CASSLVVGRGTGELFF	TGCGCCAGCAGCTTGGTGGTAGGGAGAGGCACCGGGGAGCTGTTTTTT
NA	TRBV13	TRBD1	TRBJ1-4	CASSSLTGGEKLFF	TGTGCCAGCAGCTCTCTGACAGGGGGTGAAAAACTGTTTTTT
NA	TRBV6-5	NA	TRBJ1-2	CASSYFGGYGYTF	TGTGCCAGCAGTTATTTTGGAGGGTATGGCTACACCTTC
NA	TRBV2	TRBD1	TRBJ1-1	CASSSTGGPLNTEAFF	TGTGCCAGCAGTTCAACAGGGGGCCCTCTGAACACTGAAGCTTTCTTT
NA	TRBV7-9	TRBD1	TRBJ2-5	CASSSQVLGTEETQYF	TGTGCCAGCAGTTCTCAGGTTCTCGGGACAGAAGAGACCCAGTACTTC
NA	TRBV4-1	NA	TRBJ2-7	CASSHRVSSYEQYF	TGCGCCAGCAGCCACCGAGTGAGCTCCTACGAGCAGTACTTC
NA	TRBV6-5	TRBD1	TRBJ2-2	CASSRQGVAGELFF	TGTGCCAGCAGCCGACAGGGGGTAGCCGGGGAGCTGTTTTTT
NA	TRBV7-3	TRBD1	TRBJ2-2	CASSNPGTGATGELFF	TGTGCCAGCAGTAACCCCGGGACAGGGGCCACCGGGGAGCTGTTTTTT